The 24 T cell receptor beta chains in this list originate from one sample, sequenced in a study of blood T cell repertoires in COVID-19. Only in-frame clones appear in the TCRdb table, and some are missing; sequencing was by immunoSEQ multiplex PCR. The data contain 200,000 to 250,000 clones, approximately 86% of them singletons. Material: PBMCs or T cells enriched from blood (not recorded which). Source of these receptors: a woman aged 45-60 years with acute COVID-19.

The V and J genes are TRBV27 and TRBJ2-2; D unresolved. Germline lookup yields CDR1 MNHEY and CDR2 SMNVEV (reference sequence). This CDR3 has 15 residues. Trimming pared 5 bases from V and 1 base from J, leaving 11 bases between. The CDR3 is CASSVRQVNTGELFF. The DNA for the CDR3 is TGTGCCAGCAGTGTGAGACAAGTGAACACCGGGGAGCTGTTTTTT.

The chain couples TRBV13 to TRBJ1-1, with a tentative D call TRBD1 (5 bases). The CDR3 extends over 14 amino acids. The germline V gene encodes CDR1 PRHDT and CDR2 FYEKMQ (reference sequence). The V gene lost 2 bases and the J gene lost 3 bases, with 10 bases spanning the gap. The CDR3 DNA follows: TGTGCCAGCAGCTTAAGGGGAAGTTACACTGAAGCTTTCTTT. Translated, it gives CASSLRGSYTEAFF.

V and J are TRBV5-6 and TRBJ2-3; 7 bases match TRBD2. CDR1 is SGHDT, CDR2 YYEEEE, per germline. The CDR3 consists of 16 residues. Losses at the gene ends were 4 bases for V and 3 bases for J; bases not matched to a gene: 11. The CDR3 loop is CASSHGYASGTDTQYF. The CDR3 nucleotides are TGTGCCAGCAGCCATGGGTATGCTAGCGGTACAGATACGCAGTATTTT.

For the CDR3, the DNA is TGTGCCACCCAGGGGTTGGGGACTAATGAAAAACTGTTTTTT. It specifies CATQGLGTNEKLFF. The chain employs TRBV27 and TRBJ1-4; D perhaps matches TRBD1 (6 bases). Germline lookup yields CDR1 MNHEY and CDR2 SMNVEV (reference sequence). V was trimmed by 10 bases and J by 2 bases, leaving 14 bases between them. The CDR3 sequence is 14 residues long.

The V and J genes are TRBV7-2 and TRBJ1-2; 8 nucleotides agree with TRBD1. The J segment lost 4 bases and the V segment lost 4 bases, leaving 11 bases of the junction unmatched. The germline V gene has CDR1 SGHTA and CDR2 FQGNSA. The CDR3 covers 16 residues. The CDR3 loop reads CASSSREGTGGYGYTF. Written as DNA, the CDR3 is TGTGCCAGCAGCTCCAGAGAAGGTACAGGGGGCTATGGCTACACCTTC.

The genes are TRBV28 and TRBJ2-2; D may be TRBD1 (5 bases). The V gene's germline CDR1 is MDHEN and CDR2 SYDVKM. V lost 6 bases, J lost 5 bases, and 13 bases lay in between. This CDR3 region has 14 residues. The CDR3 sequence is CASRFTGKTGELFF. DNA of the CDR3: TGTGCCAGCAGGTTCACAGGAAAAACCGGGGAGCTGTTTTTT.

The chain has TRBV6-5 and TRBJ2-7; D possibly corresponds to TRBD2 (5 bases). V lost 0 bases, J lost 5 bases, and 5 bases lay in between. This CDR3 is built from 12 residues. Germline V gives CDR1 MNHEY, CDR2 SVGAGI. The CDR3 region is CASSYSGDEQYF. CDR3 coding DNA: TGTGCCAGCAGTTACTCCGGGGACGAGCAGTACTTC.

The V call is TRBV28, the J call TRBJ2-1; 8 nucleotides align to TRBD1. CDR1 and CDR2 (germline): MDHEN, SYDVKM. CDR3 length: 15 amino acids. Unmatched junction bases numbered 11, after V lost 1 base and J lost 12 bases. The CDR3 bases are TGTGCCAGCAGTTTATTTGGCCGACAGGGGCCCGGGCAGTTCTTC. Translated, it gives CASSLFGRQGPGQFF.

The genes are TRBV21-1 and TRBJ1-3; TRBD1, the table's D call, lacks a check against the DNA. TRBV21-1 corresponds to a pseudogene. The CDR3 runs to 16 residues. DNA for the CDR3: TGTGCCAGCAGCGGTCGACACCTAAGCTCTGGAAACACCATATATTTT. Amino acid sequence: CASSGRHLSSGNTIYF.

This sequence joins TRBV29-1 and TRBJ2-7; 7 positions agree with TRBD1. Losses at the gene ends were 4 bases for V and 1 base for J; bases not matched to a gene: 7. CDR3 size: 14 residues. Germline-derived CDR1 and CDR2 are SQVTM and ANQGSEA. The CDR3 DNA follows: TGCAGCGTTGTGGCACAGGGGTTGTCCTACGAGCAGTACTTC. This translates into CSVVAQGLSYEQYF.

CDR3 residues: CAIGQMSSGNTIYF. The CDR3 nucleotides are TGTGCCATAGGACAGATGAGCTCTGGAAACACCATATATTTT. V usage is TRBV10-3 and J usage is TRBJ1-3, with a possible D match to TRBD1 (6 bases). The CDR3 extends over 14 amino acids. The germline V and J ends were trimmed by 9 bases and 0 bases, with 12 bases remaining between them. CDR1 ENHRY and CDR2 SYGVKD come from the germline V gene.

The chain is built from TRBV19 and TRBJ2-7; 7 bases are a match to TRBD2. V was clipped by 4 bases and J by 0 bases; unmatched bases: 9. The CDR3 runs 16 residues. Germline V lookup: CDR1 LNHDA, CDR2 SQIVND (reference sequence). CDR3 amino acids: CASSKDREASSYEQYF. CDR3 nucleotides: TGTGCCAGTAGTAAGGACCGGGAGGCGAGCTCCTACGAGCAGTACTTC.

The gene calls are TRBV6-5 and TRBJ1-3; 7 bases map to TRBD1. The trim removed 8 bases at V and 0 bases at J, leaving 7 bases unmatched. The CDR3 covers 15 residues. Germline assignment: CDR1 MNHEY and CDR2 SVGAGI. The CDR3 protein is CASHRGSYSGNTIYF. CDR3 nucleotides: TGTGCCAGCCACAGGGGCAGCTACTCTGGAAACACCATATATTTT.

The chain uses TRBV7-2 and TRBJ2-1, with unresolved D. Germline loops: CDR1 SGHTA, CDR2 FQGNSA. Trimming pared 3 bases from V and 8 bases from J, leaving 8 bases between. The CDR3 spans 12 residues. The CDR3: CASSFVLDEQFF. In nucleotides, the CDR3 is TGTGCCAGCAGCTTTGTCCTTGATGAGCAGTTCTTC.

The V gene is TRBV24-1, the J gene TRBJ2-3; maybe TRBD1 (5 bases). The CDR3 is made up of 15 amino acids. V shed 4 bases and J shed 1 base, with 11 bases lying between them. Germline CDR1 KGHDR, CDR2 SFDVKD. The CDR3 nucleotides read TGTGCCACCAGTGACTCGACAGAGCGCACAGATACGCAGTATTTT. Protein product: CATSDSTERTDTQYF.

J is TRBJ2-3 and V is TRBV6-5; 11 nucleotides align to TRBD2. After removal of 11 bases from V and 4 bases from J, the junction contained 8 bases not matched to a gene. The CDR3 totals 14 residues. Germline CDR1 and CDR2: MNHEY and SVGAGI. The CDR3 DNA reads as TGTGCCGGCTCCACTAGCGGGAGTTCAGATACGCAGTATTTT. It is translated as CAGSTSGSSDTQYF.

The V gene is TRBV27, the J gene TRBJ1-2; 10 nucleotides match TRBD1. V dropped 6 bases and J dropped 2; count of bases not matched to a gene: 6. CDR1 is MNHEY and CDR2 is SMNVEV in the germline V gene (reference sequence). The CDR3 has 15 residues. Written as DNA, the CDR3 is TGTGCCAGCAGCTTCCGGGACAGGGGAAACTATGGCTACACCTTC. Translating gives CASSFRDRGNYGYTF.

The rearrangement uses TRBV6-5 and TRBJ2-7; no clear D gene. Between the trimmed V and J ends, which lost 2 bases and 0 bases, there was a span of 11 bases. Germline CDR1 and CDR2: MNHEY and SVGAGI. CDR3 length equals 15 residues. CDR3 nucleotide sequence: TGTGCCAGCAGTTACAATGCGGCTAGCTCCTACGAGCAGTACTTC. This translates into CASSYNAASSYEQYF.

In this sample, this clone is medium-sized. The V gene is TRBV6-4, the J gene TRBJ1-5; 7 nucleotides match TRBD1. Germline V CDR1 and CDR2: MRHNA, SNTAGT. The CDR3 is 15 amino acids. V was pared by 3 bases and J by 1 base, with 3 bases of the junction left unmatched. The CDR3 DNA reads as TGTGCCAGCAGTGAGTCAGGGGGAAGCAATCAGCCCCAGCATTTT. It codes for CASSESGGSNQPQHF.

CDR3 nucleotide sequence: TGTGCCAGCAGCGATGGGACATTTGGAAACACCATATATTTT. It yields the protein CASSDGTFGNTIYF. This chain links TRBV9 with TRBJ1-3, with D tentatively TRBD1 (6 bases). The germline V and J ends were trimmed by 3 bases and 3 bases, with 10 bases remaining between them. This CDR3 spans 14 amino acids. Germline V lookup: CDR1 SGDLS, CDR2 YYNGEE.

This chain uses TRBV30 with TRBJ2-2; D unresolved. The CDR3 sequence is 14 residues long. Germline CDR1 and CDR2: GTSNPN and SVGIG (reference sequence). V was shortened by 7 bases and J by 1 base, with 13 bases between the two germline ends. CDR3 nucleotides: TGTGCCTACAACAGTGCCTGGAACACCGGGGAGCTGTTTTTT. It translates to CAYNSAWNTGELFF.

The chain joins TRBV4-2 to TRBJ1-4; a weak D match, TRBD1 (6 bases). V was clipped by 0 bases and J by 4 bases, with 12 bases between them. The CDR3 loop spans 16 amino acids. CDR1 and CDR2 from the germline V gene are LGHNA and YNFKEQ. CDR3 sequence reads: CASSQDLTRGNEKLFF. The CDR3 DNA is TGTGCCAGCAGCCAAGATCTGACCAGGGGTAATGAAAAACTGTTTTTT.

The V and J genes are TRBV28 and TRBJ2-7, with D perhaps matching TRBD2 (5 bases). CDR1 and CDR2 (germline): MDHEN, SYDVKM. This CDR3 region has 15 residues. V lost 8 bases to trimming and J lost 3 bases, with 20 bases between them. The CDR3 loop is CASLAEGSPNYEQYF. CDR3 nucleotides: TGTGCCAGCCTCGCCGAGGGCAGCCCGAACTACGAGCAGTACTTC.

The V and J genes are TRBV18 and TRBJ2-7; D gene unclear. Germline-derived CDR1 and CDR2 are KGHSH and LQKENI. The length of the CDR3 is 15 residues. V shed 0 bases and J shed 0 bases, with 9 bases lying between them. Here the CDR3 reads CASSPPSTPSYEQYF. CDR3 nucleotide sequence: TGTGCCAGCTCACCACCATCGACTCCCTCCTACGAGCAGTACTTC.